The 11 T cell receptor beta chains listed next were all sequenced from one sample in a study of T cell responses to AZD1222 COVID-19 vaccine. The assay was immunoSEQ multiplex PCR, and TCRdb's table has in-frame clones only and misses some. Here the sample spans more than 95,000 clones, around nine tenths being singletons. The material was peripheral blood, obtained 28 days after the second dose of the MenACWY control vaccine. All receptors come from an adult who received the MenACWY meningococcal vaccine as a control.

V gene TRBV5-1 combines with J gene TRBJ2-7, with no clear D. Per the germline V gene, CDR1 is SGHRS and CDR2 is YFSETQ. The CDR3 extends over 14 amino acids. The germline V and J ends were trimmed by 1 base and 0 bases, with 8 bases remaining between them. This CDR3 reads CASSLNSRSYEQYF. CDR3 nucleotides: TGCGCCAGCAGCTTGAACTCACGCTCCTACGAGCAGTACTTC.

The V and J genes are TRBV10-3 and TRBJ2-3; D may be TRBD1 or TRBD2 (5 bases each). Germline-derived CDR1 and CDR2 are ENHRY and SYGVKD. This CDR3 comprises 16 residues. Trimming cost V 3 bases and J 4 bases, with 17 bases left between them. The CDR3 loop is CAISDSGRSSSDTQYF. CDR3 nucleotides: TGTGCCATCAGTGACTCGGGGCGTAGCTCCTCAGATACGCAGTATTTT.

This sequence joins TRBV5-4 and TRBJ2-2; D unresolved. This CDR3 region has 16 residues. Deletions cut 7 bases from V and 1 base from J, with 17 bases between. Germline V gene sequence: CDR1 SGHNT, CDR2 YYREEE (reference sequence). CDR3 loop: CASSPAGGRNTGELFF. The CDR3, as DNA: TGTGCCAGCTCCCCCGCTGGTGGGCGGAACACCGGGGAGCTGTTTTTT.

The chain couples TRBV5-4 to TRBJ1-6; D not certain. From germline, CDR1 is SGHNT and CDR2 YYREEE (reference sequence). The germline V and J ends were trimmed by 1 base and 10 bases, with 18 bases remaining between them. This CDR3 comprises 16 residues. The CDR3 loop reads CASSLLGNAPSSPLHF. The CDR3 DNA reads TGTGCCAGCAGCTTGTTGGGGAACGCCCCGTCGTCACCCCTCCACTTT.

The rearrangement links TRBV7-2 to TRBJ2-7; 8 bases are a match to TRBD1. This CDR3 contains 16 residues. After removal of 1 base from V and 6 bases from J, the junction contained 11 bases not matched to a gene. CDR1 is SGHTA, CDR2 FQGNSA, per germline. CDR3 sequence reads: CASSLGLGQGGAEQYF. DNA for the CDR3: TGTGCCAGCAGCTTAGGTCTCGGACAGGGAGGAGCCGAGCAGTACTTC.

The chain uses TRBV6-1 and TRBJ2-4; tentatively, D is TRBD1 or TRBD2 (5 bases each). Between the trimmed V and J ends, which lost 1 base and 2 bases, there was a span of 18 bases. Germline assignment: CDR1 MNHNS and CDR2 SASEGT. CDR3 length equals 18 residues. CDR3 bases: TGTGCCAGCAGTGAAGGCCTAGGGACCCGAGGATCCAAAAACATTCAGTACTTC. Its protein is CASSEGLGTRGSKNIQYF.

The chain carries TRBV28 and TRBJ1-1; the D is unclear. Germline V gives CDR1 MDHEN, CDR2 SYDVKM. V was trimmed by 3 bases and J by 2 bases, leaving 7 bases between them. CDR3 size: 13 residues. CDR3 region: CASSFSRNTEAFF. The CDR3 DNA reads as TGTGCCAGCAGTTTTAGCCGTAACACTGAAGCTTTCTTT. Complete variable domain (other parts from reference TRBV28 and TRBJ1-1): DVKVTQSSRYLVKRTGEKVFLECVQDMDHENMFWYRQDPGLGLRLIYFSYDVKMKEKGDIPEGYSVSREKKERFSLILESASTNQTSMYLCASSFSRNTEAFFGQGTRLTVV.

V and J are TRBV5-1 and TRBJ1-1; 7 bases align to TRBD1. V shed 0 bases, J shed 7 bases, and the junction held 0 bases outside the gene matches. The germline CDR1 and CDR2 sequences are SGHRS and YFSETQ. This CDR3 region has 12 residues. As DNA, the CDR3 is TGCGCCAGCAGCTTGGGGGACAGTGAAGCTTTCTTT. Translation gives CASSLGDSEAFF.

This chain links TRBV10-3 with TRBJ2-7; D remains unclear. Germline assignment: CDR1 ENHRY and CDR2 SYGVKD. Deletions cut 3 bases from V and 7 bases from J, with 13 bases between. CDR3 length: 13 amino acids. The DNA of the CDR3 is TGTGCCATCAGTGATATAAAGACGGAGGAGCAGTACTTC. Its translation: CAISDIKTEEQYF.

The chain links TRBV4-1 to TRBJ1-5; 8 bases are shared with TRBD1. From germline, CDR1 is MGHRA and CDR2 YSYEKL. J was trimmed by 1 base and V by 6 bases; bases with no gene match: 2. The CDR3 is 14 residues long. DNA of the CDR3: TGCGCCAGCAGTCGGGACAGGAGCAATCAGCCCCAGCATTTT. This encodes CASSRDRSNQPQHF.

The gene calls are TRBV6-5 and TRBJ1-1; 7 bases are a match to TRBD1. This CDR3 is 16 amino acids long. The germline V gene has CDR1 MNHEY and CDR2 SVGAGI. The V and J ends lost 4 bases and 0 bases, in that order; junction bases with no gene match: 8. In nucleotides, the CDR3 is TGTGCCAGCAGTTCCTTCAAGACAGGGATGAACACTGAAGCTTTCTTT. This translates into CASSSFKTGMNTEAFF.